This entry lists 10 T cell receptor beta chains sequenced from one sample in a study of blood T cell repertoires in COVID-19. Profiling relied on immunoSEQ multiplex PCR, and the TCRdb table lists in-frame clones only, not all of them. Of 200,000 to 250,000 clones in the sample, 85% to 90% were seen once. Sequences were obtained from peripheral blood. Source of these receptors: a woman in her sixties or seventies with acute or convalescent COVID-19.

This chain links TRBV6-5 with TRBJ2-3; 10 nucleotides line up with TRBD2. Germline V gene lookup returns CDR1 MNHEY and CDR2 SVGAGI. This CDR3 region has 15 residues. V was pared by 0 bases and J by 5 bases, with 2 bases of the junction left unmatched. CDR3 nucleotide sequence: TGTGCCAGCAGTTACTCGGGACTAGCGCGAGATACGCAGTATTTT. This codes for CASSYSGLARDTQYF.

The chain employs TRBV11-2 and TRBJ1-2; D is possibly TRBD1 (6 bases). In germline, CDR1 is SGHAT, CDR2 FQNNGV. CDR3 length: 17 residues. The V gene lost 5 bases and the J gene lost 2 bases, with 21 bases spanning the gap. Written as DNA, the CDR3 is TGTGCCAGCAGCGGAAATCCGGGACACAAGGCCAACTATGGCTACACCTTC. As protein: CASSGNPGHKANYGYTF. Using reference TRBV11-2 and TRBJ1-2 for the parts outside the CDR3, the full variable domain is EAGVAQSPRYKIIEKRQSVAFWCNPISGHATLYWYQQILGQGPKLLIQFQNNGVVDDSQLPKDRFSAERLKGVDSTLKIQPAKLEDSAVYLCASSGNPGHKANYGYTFGSGTRLTVV.

This clone was recorded only once. J is TRBJ1-6 and V is TRBV6-5, with 9 bases matching TRBD1. This CDR3 has 14 amino acids. CDR1 and CDR2 (germline): MNHEY, SVGAGI. V shed 6 bases and J 8 bases; nucleotides not matched to a gene: 5. CDR3 amino acids: CASSWTGADSPLHF. The CDR3 region has the DNA TGTGCCAGCAGCTGGACAGGGGCGGATTCACCCCTCCACTTT.

This clone appeared a single time. The chain links TRBV29-1 to TRBJ1-2, with unresolved D. Trimming took 5 bases from V and 6 from J, leaving 10 bases between them. CDR3 size: 11 residues. The germline V gene has CDR1 SQVTM and CDR2 ANQGSEA. Here the CDR3 DNA reads TGCAGCGTTTCGGGTTTTAATGGCTACACCTTC. Translated: CSVSGFNGYTF.

The J gene is TRBJ1-1, the V gene TRBV9; D gene uncertain. Looked up from germline, CDR1 is SGDLS and CDR2 is YYNGEE. V lost 1 base, J lost 2 bases, and 12 bases lay in between. CDR3 length equals 15 residues. CDR3 DNA: TGTGCCAGCAGCGTAACTGGAGAGCGCAACACTGAAGCTTTCTTT. Protein: CASSVTGERNTEAFF. The entire variable domain, with the rest obtained from reference TRBV9 and TRBJ1-1, is as follows: DSGVTQTPKHLITATGQRVTLRCSPRSGDLSVYWYQQSLDQGLQFLIQYYNGEERAKGNILERFSAQQFPDLHSELNLSSLELGDSALYFCASSVTGERNTEAFFGQGTRLTVV.

V and J are TRBV18 and TRBJ2-1, with 9 bases lining up with TRBD1. From germline, CDR1 is KGHSH and CDR2 LQKENI. V trimming: 3 bases; J trimming: 3 bases; junction bases outside the gene matches: 6. The CDR3 is 16 residues long. The CDR3, as DNA: TGTGCCAGCTCACCCCGACAGGGGGGCCGCTACAATGAGCAGTTCTTC. Its protein is CASSPRQGGRYNEQFF.

The genes are TRBV19 and TRBJ2-2; the match to TRBD1 covers 10 bases. J lost 7 bases, V lost 3 bases, and 5 bases had no gene match. The V gene's germline CDR1 is LNHDA and CDR2 SQIVND (reference sequence). The CDR3 covers 15 residues. CDR3 nucleotides: TGTGCCAGTAGTATCAAGACAGGGGGCCACGGGGAGCTGTTTTTT. Encoded protein: CASSIKTGGHGELFF.

This chain joins TRBV7-9 and TRBJ1-2; TRBD1 agrees at 8 bases. Trimming at V came to 2 bases and at J to 7 bases, leaving 6 bases not matched to a gene. The CDR3 has 14 amino acids. Germline V gene data show CDR1 as SEHNR and CDR2 as FQNEAQ (reference sequence). CDR3 region: CASSLSGGGGGYTF. Written as DNA, the CDR3 is TGTGCCAGCAGCTTATCAGGGGGCGGTGGTGGCTACACCTTC.

The chain links TRBV3-1 (or the pseudogene TRBV3-2) to TRBJ2-2; TRBD1 matches at 7 bases. Germline V gene data show CDR1 as LGHDT and CDR2 as YNNKEL (reference sequence). Unmatched junction bases numbered 3, after V lost 8 bases and J lost 6 bases. The CDR3 contains 12 residues. CDR3 nucleotides: TGTGCCAGCCTAGGGGGCTCCGGGGAGCTGTTTTTT. Its translation: CASLGGSGELFF.

The DNA for the CDR3 is TGTGCCAGCAGCTTCACTGAATATGGCTACACCTTC. This codes for CASSFTEYGYTF. The rearrangement joins TRBV7-9 to TRBJ1-2; D remains unclear. The CDR3 covers 12 residues. Trimming left V 3 bases short and J 5 bases short, with 7 bases between. Germline V lookup: CDR1 SEHNR, CDR2 FQNEAQ (reference sequence).